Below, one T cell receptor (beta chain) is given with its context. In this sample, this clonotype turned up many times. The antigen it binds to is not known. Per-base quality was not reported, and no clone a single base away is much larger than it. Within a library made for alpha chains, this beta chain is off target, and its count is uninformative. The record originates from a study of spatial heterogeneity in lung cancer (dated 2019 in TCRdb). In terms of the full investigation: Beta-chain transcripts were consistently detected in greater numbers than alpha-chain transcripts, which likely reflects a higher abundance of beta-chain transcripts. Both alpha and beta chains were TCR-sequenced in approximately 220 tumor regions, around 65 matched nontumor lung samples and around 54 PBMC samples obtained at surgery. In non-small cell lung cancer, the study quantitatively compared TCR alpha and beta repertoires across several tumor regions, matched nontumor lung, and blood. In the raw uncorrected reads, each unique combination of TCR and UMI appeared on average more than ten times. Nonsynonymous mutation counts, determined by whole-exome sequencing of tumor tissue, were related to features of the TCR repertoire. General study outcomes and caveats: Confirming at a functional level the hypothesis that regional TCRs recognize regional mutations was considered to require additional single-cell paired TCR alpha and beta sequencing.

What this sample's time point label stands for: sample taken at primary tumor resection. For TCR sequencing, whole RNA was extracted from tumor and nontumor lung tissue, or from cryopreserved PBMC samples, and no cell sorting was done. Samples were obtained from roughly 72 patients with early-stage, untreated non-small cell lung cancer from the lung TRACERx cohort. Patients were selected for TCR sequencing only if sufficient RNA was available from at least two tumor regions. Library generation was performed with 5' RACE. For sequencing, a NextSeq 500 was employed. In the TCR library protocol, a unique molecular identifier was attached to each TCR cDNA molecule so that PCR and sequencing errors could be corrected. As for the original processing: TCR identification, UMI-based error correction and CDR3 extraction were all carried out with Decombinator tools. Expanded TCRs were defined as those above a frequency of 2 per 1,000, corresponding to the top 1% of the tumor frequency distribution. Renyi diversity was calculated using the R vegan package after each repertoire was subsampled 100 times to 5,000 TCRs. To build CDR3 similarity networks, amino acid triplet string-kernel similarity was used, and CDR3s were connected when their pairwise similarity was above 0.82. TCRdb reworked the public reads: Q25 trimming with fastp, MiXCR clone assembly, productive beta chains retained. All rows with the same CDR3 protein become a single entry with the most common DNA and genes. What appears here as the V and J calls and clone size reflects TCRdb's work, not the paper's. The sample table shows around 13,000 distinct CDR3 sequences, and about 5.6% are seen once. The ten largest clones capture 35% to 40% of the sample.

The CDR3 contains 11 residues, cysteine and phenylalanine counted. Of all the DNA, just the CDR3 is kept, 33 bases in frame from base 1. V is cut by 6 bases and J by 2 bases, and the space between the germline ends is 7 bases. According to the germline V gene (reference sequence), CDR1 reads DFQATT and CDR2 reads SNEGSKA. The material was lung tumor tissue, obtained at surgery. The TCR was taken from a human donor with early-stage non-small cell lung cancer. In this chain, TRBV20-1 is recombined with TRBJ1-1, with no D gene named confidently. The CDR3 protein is CSATKNTEAFF. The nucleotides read TGCAGTGCAACCAAAAACACTGAAGCTTTCTTT.